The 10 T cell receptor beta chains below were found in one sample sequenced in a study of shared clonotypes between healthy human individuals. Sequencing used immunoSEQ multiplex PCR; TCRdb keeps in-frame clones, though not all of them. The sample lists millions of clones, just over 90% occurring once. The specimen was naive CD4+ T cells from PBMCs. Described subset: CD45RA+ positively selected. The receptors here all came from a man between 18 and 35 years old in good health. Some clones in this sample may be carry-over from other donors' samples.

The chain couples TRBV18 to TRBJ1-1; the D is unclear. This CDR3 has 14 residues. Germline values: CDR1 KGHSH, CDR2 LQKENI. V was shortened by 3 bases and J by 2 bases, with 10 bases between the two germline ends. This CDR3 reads CASSPDMSNTEAFF. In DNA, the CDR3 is TGTGCCAGCTCACCCGACATGAGCAACACTGAAGCTTTCTTT.

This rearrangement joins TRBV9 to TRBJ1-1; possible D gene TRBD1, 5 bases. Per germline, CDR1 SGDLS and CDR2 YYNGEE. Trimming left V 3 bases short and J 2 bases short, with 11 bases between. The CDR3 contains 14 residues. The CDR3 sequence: CASSGWGPNTEAFF. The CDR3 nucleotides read TGTGCCAGCAGCGGTTGGGGACCCAACACTGAAGCTTTCTTT. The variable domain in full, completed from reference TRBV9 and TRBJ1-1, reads DSGVTQTPKHLITATGQRVTLRCSPRSGDLSVYWYQQSLDQGLQFLIQYYNGEERAKGNILERFSAQQFPDLHSELNLSSLELGDSALYFCASSGWGPNTEAFFGQGTRLTVV.

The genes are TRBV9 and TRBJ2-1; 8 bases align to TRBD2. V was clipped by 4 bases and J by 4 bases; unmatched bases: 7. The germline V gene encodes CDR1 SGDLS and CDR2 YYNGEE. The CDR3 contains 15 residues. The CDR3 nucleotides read TGTGCCAGCAGCTCAGTAGCGGGACCTTACAATGAGCAGTTCTTC. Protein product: CASSSVAGPYNEQFF.

The CDR3 spells CASSGGTSGYEQYF. The CDR3 nucleotides read TGTGCCAGCAGCGGGGGGACTAGCGGCTACGAGCAGTACTTC. The V gene is TRBV9, the J gene TRBJ2-7; TRBD2 matches 11 bases. From germline, CDR1 is SGDLS and CDR2 YYNGEE. The ends lost 3 bases at V and 3 bases at J; junction bases unmatched: 2. The CDR3 totals 14 residues. The variable domain in full, completed from reference TRBV9 and TRBJ2-7, reads DSGVTQTPKHLITATGQRVTLRCSPRSGDLSVYWYQQSLDQGLQFLIQYYNGEERAKGNILERFSAQQFPDLHSELNLSSLELGDSALYFCASSGGTSGYEQYFGPGTRLTVT.

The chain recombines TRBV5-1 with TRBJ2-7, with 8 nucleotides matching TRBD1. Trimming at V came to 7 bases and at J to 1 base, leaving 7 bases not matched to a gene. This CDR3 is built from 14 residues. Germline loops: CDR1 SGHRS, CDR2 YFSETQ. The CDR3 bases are TGCGCCAGCGGGACGCAGGGGGCATCCTACGAGCAGTACTTC. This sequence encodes CASGTQGASYEQYF.

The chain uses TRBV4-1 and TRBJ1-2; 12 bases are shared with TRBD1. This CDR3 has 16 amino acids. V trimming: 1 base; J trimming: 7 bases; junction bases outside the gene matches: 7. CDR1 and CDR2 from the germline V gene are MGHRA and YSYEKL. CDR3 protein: CASSQGRDRGLGGYTF. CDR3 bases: TGCGCCAGCAGCCAAGGACGGGACAGGGGGCTAGGTGGCTACACCTTC.

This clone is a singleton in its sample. The CDR3 sequence is CASVLGQEGTYEQYF. The CDR3 DNA reads as TGCGCCAGCGTCCTCGGACAGGAGGGCACCTACGAGCAGTACTTC. V is TRBV23-1 and J is TRBJ2-7, with D perhaps matching TRBD1 (7 bases). TRBV23-1 is marked as an open reading frame, function uncertain. The V and J ends lost 8 bases and 2 bases respectively, with 19 bases between them. The CDR3 extends over 15 amino acids.

CDR3 protein: CASSSQGMGTEAFF. The CDR3 DNA follows: TGTGCCAGCAGCTCACAGGGGATGGGCACTGAAGCTTTCTTT. V gene TRBV7-3 combines with J gene TRBJ1-1, with 7 nucleotides matching TRBD1. With V trimmed by 4 bases and J by 4 bases, 6 bases remained unmatched. The CDR3 covers 14 residues. The germline V gene has CDR1 SGHTA and CDR2 FQGTGA.

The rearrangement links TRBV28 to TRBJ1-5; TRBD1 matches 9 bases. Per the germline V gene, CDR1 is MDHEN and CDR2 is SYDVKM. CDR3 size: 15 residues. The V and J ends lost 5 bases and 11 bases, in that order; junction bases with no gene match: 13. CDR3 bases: TGTGCCAGCAGTCTTCAACCAGGGACAGGGTTCACCCAGCATTTT. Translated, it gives CASSLQPGTGFTQHF.

This CDR3 reads CASSMLTDEKLFF. CDR3 DNA sequence: TGTGCCAGTAGTATGTTGACAGATGAAAAACTGTTTTTT. The V gene is TRBV19, the J gene TRBJ1-4, with a weak D call TRBD1 (5 bases). This CDR3 is 13 amino acids long. With 3 bases removed from V and 6 bases from J, the gap between germline ends came to 8 bases. CDR1 is LNHDA and CDR2 is SQIVND in the germline V gene (reference sequence).